This is a list of T cell receptor beta chains from one sample in a study of neurological immune-mediated disorders. TCRdb itself ran the 5' RACE reads through MiXCR, one entry per CDR3 protein. The sample has 25,000 to 30,000 distinct CDR3 sequences, 3% to 3.5% seen once. The sequenced sample was PBMCs. These receptor sequences come from a woman in her thirties with multiple sclerosis. Each CDR3 is given with its conserved first and last residue. The order of the fields is clone size, CDR3 length, V gene, D gene, J gene, CDR3 protein, CDR3 DNA. A D gene is named only where the DNA matches it firmly. Clone size is given for some rows only: seen once, a few or many times, or a class if the clone is expanded.

many	10	TRBV29-1	NA	TRBJ1-1	CSVSVSEAFF	TGCAGCGTTTCGGTTTCTGAAGCTTTCTTT
NA	14	TRBV20-1	NA	TRBJ2-2	CSARGRGNTGELFF	TGCAGTGCTAGAGGCAGGGGAAACACCGGGGAGCTGTTTTTT
many	14	TRBV20-1	TRBD2	TRBJ2-5	CSASSGRAGVTQYF	TGCAGTGCTAGTTCCGGGAGGGCCGGGGTGACCCAGTACTTC
few	15	TRBV18	TRBD1	TRBJ1-1	CASSPRQGRNTEAFF	TGTGCCAGCTCACCCAGACAGGGTAGGAACACTGAAGCTTTCTTT
many	16	TRBV4-3	TRBD2	TRBJ2-5	CASSLASGSTQETQYF	TGCGCCAGCAGCCTGGCTAGCGGGAGCACCCAAGAGACCCAGTACTTC
many	17	TRBV20-1	TRBD1	TRBJ1-1	CSARIGQGARMNTEAFF	TGCAGTGCTAGAATAGGACAGGGGGCGAGGATGAACACTGAAGCTTTCTTT
medium-sized	15	TRBV7-2	TRBD2	TRBJ2-3	CASSLGSGGKDTQYF	TGTGCCAGCAGCTTAGGGAGCGGGGGGAAAGATACGCAGTATTTT
many	15	TRBV28	TRBD1	TRBJ2-7	CASSFEAGGDYEQYF	TGTGCCAGCAGTTTCGAGGCAGGGGGTGATTACGAGCAGTACTTC
many	13	TRBV7-6	NA	TRBJ2-5	CASSLDMVKTQYF	TGTGCCAGCAGCTTAGACATGGTCAAGACCCAGTACTTC
many	15	TRBV7-9	NA	TRBJ2-3	CASSLERRGTDTQYF	TGTGCCAGCAGCTTAGAGCGTCGGGGCACAGATACGCAGTATTTT
many	16	TRBV7-6	TRBD1	TRBJ2-7	CASSSSPRTGTYEQYF	TGTGCCAGCAGCTCATCCCCTAGGACAGGCACCTACGAGCAGTACTTC
NA	15	TRBV2	TRBD1	TRBJ1-5	CASRGGQGAGQPQHF	TGTGCCAGCAGGGGCGGACAGGGGGCCGGACAGCCCCAGCATTTT
NA	13	TRBV18	NA	TRBJ1-1	CASSPPRGTEAFF	TGTGCCAGCTCACCACCCAGGGGCACTGAAGCTTTCTTT
many	14	TRBV4-3	NA	TRBJ2-7	CASSQYFGAYEQYF	TGCGCCAGCAGCCAATACTTCGGGGCCTACGAGCAGTACTTC
many	13	TRBV18	NA	TRBJ2-5	CASSPRGGETQYF	TGTGCCAGCTCACCACGAGGGGGAGAGACCCAGTACTTC
few	14	TRBV20-1	NA	TRBJ1-5	CSASVGGKPQPQNF	TGCAGTGCTAGTGTTGGGGGGAAGCCCCAGCCCCAGAATTTT
many	17	TRBV29-1	NA	TRBJ2-1	CSVDSDRVGLARNEQFF	TGCAGCGTTGATTCGGACAGGGTCGGACTAGCGAGGAATGAGCAGTTCTTC
many	15	TRBV7-8	NA	TRBJ2-3	CASSLTHGGTDTQYF	TGTGCCAGCAGCTTAACTCATGGAGGCACAGATACGCAGTATTTT
many	12	TRBV20-1	TRBD1	TRBJ2-7	CSASDRGREQYF	TGCAGTGCAAGCGACAGGGGCCGCGAGCAGTACTTC
few	12	TRBV20-1	NA	TRBJ2-5	CSATGTKETQYF	TGCAGTGCTACCGGGACAAAAGAGACCCAGTACTTC
many	14	TRBV5-8	NA	TRBJ1-1	CASRPDRLMTEAFF	TGTGCCAGCAGACCAGACAGGTTGATGACTGAAGCTTTCTTT
many	16	TRBV5-1	TRBD2	TRBJ2-3	CASSLVAGRASDTQYF	TGCGCCAGCAGCTTGGTGGCCGGGAGGGCCTCAGATACGCAGTATTTT
many	15	TRBV20-1	TRBD1	TRBJ2-5	CSARDPTGGGETQYF	TGCAGTGCTAGAGATCCGACAGGGGGCGGAGAGACCCAGTACTTC
few	15	TRBV6-2/TRBV6-3	NA	TRBJ2-7	CASKPWSTGSKEQYF	TGTGCCAGCAAACCTTGGAGCACCGGGAGCAAAGAGCAGTACTTC
many	14	TRBV5-1	NA	TRBJ2-7	CASSLGGWSYEQYF	TGCGCCAGCAGCCTGGGGGGCTGGTCCTACGAGCAGTACTTC
NA	14	TRBV20-1	NA	TRBJ2-2	CSARESGNTGELFF	TGCAGTGCTAGAGAGAGCGGGAACACCGGGGAGCTGTTTTTT
many	15	TRBV7-6	TRBD2	TRBJ2-5	CASSSGPGLEETQYF	TGTGCCAGCAGCTCGGGACCGGGACTAGAAGAGACCCAGTACTTC
few	13	TRBV2	NA	TRBJ1-6	CASRPTANSPLNF	TGTGCCAGCAGGCCAACAGCGAATTCACCCCTCAACTTT
many	15	TRBV5-1	NA	TRBJ2-6	CASSYGGSGANVLTF	TGCGCCAGCAGTTATGGGGGATCTGGGGCCAACGTCCTGACTTTC
many	14	TRBV5-1	TRBD1	TRBJ1-2	CASSLDRTGYGYTF	TGCGCCAGCAGCTTGGACAGGACAGGCTATGGCTACACCTTC
NA	13	TRBV18	TRBD1	TRBJ2-3	CASSPTQGNTQYF	TGTGCCAGCTCACCAACACAGGGGAATACGCAGTATTTT
many	12	TRBV5-1	NA	TRBJ2-1	CASSLAQSEQFF	TGCGCCAGCAGCTTGGCACAGAGTGAGCAGTTCTTC
many	16	TRBV12-3/TRBV12-4	TRBD1	TRBJ2-2	CASSPPNRGRTGELFF	TGTGCCAGCAGTCCCCCCAACAGGGGTCGCACCGGGGAGCTGTTTTTT
many	13	TRBV5-1	TRBD1	TRBJ2-3	CASSLTGVDTQYF	TGCGCCAGCAGCCTAACAGGGGTAGATACGCAGTATTTT
NA	15	TRBV18	NA	TRBJ1-5	CASSPNTNEDQPQNF	TGTGCCAGCTCACCTAATACCAACGAGGATCAGCCCCAGAATTTT
NA	17	TRBV18	TRBD2	TRBJ2-2	CASSLLAPGLNTGELFF	TGTGCCAGCTCACTATTAGCGCCGGGACTAAACACCGGGGAGCTGTTTTTT
many	14	TRBV18	NA	TRBJ1-6	CASSPRAQNSPLHF	TGTGCCAGCTCACCCCGGGCGCAAAATTCACCCCTCCACTTT
many	12	TRBV20-1	NA	TRBJ2-2	CSAREGGGELFF	TGCAGTGCTAGGGAGGGCGGCGGGGAGCTGTTTTTT
many	14	TRBV5-5	NA	TRBJ2-7	CASSVGVGSYEQYF	TGTGCCAGCAGCGTAGGGGTGGGTTCTTACGAGCAGTACTTC
many	14	TRBV5-5	NA	TRBJ2-7	CASSLSTGTYEQYF	TGTGCCAGCAGCTTATCGACAGGTACCTACGAGCAGTACTTC
many	13	TRBV6-2/TRBV6-3	NA	TRBJ2-2	CASSYPNSGELFF	TGTGCCAGCAGTTACCCTAACTCCGGGGAGCTGTTTTTT
few	13	TRBV3-1	NA	TRBJ1-5	CASSHGDNQPQNF	TGTGCCAGCAGCCACGGGGATAATCAGCCCCAGAATTTT
many	14	TRBV5-1	NA	TRBJ2-2	CASSFQGSTGELFF	TGCGCCAGCAGCTTTCAGGGCTCGACCGGGGAGCTGTTTTTT
many	14	TRBV7-9	NA	TRBJ1-1	CASSSWDETPKAFF	TGTGCCAGCAGCTCTTGGGACGAGACACCCAAAGCTTTCTTT
many	13	TRBV20-1	NA	TRBJ2-7	CSASRSNTYEQYF	TGCAGTGCTAGCCGGTCTAACACCTACGAGCAGTACTTC
many	13	TRBV5-1	NA	TRBJ2-1	CASSLHGDNEQFF	TGCGCCAGCAGCTTGCACGGGGACAATGAGCAGTTCTTC
many	13	TRBV7-9	TRBD1	TRBJ1-6	CASSPQGDSPLHF	TGTGCCAGCAGCCCACAGGGGGATTCACCCCTCCACTTT
many	13	TRBV5-1	NA	TRBJ2-3	CASSLQGEDTQYF	TGCGCCAGCAGCTTACAAGGAGAGGATACGCAGTATTTT
medium-sized	14	TRBV20-1	TRBD1	TRBJ1-1	CSAVRQGVNTEAFF	TGCAGTGCTGTAAGACAGGGAGTGAACACTGAAGCTTTCTTT
many	16	TRBV4-3	NA	TRBJ2-7	CASSQEIRTSSYEQYF	TGCGCCAGCAGCCAAGAAATTCGGACAAGTTCCTACGAGCAGTACTTC
many	13	TRBV5-1	TRBD1	TRBJ2-1	CASSPQAGTGMFF	TGCGCCAGCAGTCCCCAGGCCGGGACAGGGATGTTCTTC
many	12	TRBV18	TRBD1	TRBJ1-1	CASSPGDSGAFF	TGTGCCAGCTCACCGGGGGACAGTGGGGCTTTCTTT
many	14	TRBV6-2/TRBV6-3	NA	TRBJ2-7	CASTAGGVAFEQYF	TGTGCCAGCACGGCCGGCGGGGTGGCCTTCGAGCAGTACTTC
many	14	TRBV20-1	TRBD2	TRBJ2-1	CSARAGGTYNEQFF	TGCAGTGCTCGGGCGGGAGGGACTTACAATGAGCAGTTCTTC
many	13	TRBV5-6	NA	TRBJ1-3	CASSWGSGNTIYF	TGTGCCAGCAGCTGGGGGTCTGGAAACACCATATATTTT
many	13	TRBV7-2	NA	TRBJ2-4	CASSLIQKNIQYF	TGTGCCAGCAGCTTGATACAGAAAAACATTCAGTACTTC